Shown below are 28 T cell receptor beta chains from a single sample sequenced in a study of cytomegalovirus exposure and HLA in healthy donors (dated by TCRdb to 2016 to 2017). Preparation of the library involved the immunoSEQ multiplex PCR assay. For the multiplex PCR, a mixture combining 60 forward primers for TCR Vbeta segments and 13 reverse primers for TCR Jbeta segments was used. What TCRdb holds here is the immuneACCESS table cut down to in-frame rearrangements. Part of the clones is not present; checked against another copy, under half of the missing clones reflect an unresolved V gene, and the others are unexplained. The sample contains around 130,000 clones, 81% of them found a single time. Together, the top ten hold 5.5% to 7% of the sample. The sequencing input was PBMCs. These receptors originate from a woman in her thirties or forties in good health and CMV-seropositive.

The V gene is TRBV4-2, the J gene TRBJ2-1, with D perhaps matching TRBD1 (6 bases). The germline gives CDR1 LGHNA, CDR2 YNFKEQ. The CDR3 has 15 amino acids. Trimming took off 6 bases at V and 7 bases at J, with 19 bases between the two ends. DNA for the CDR3: TGTGCCAGCAGGGGGGCGGACTTCAGAGGAAATGAGCAGTTCTTC. Translated: CASRGADFRGNEQFF.

This clone was seen only once. This chain connects TRBV7-9 to TRBJ2-1; possible D gene TRBD1, 5 bases. The CDR3 contains 15 residues. V was pared by 0 bases and J by 3 bases, with 9 bases between. Germline V CDR1 and CDR2: SEHNR, FQNEAQ (reference sequence). CDR3 residues: CASSLAQGYYNEQFF. CDR3 bases: TGTGCCAGCAGCTTAGCGCAGGGTTACTACAATGAGCAGTTCTTC.

The chain combines TRBV27 with TRBJ1-5; D remains ambiguous. The CDR3 runs 15 residues. The germline gives CDR1 MNHEY, CDR2 SMNVEV (reference sequence). V lost 6 bases and J lost 2, with 14 bases in between. This CDR3 reads CASRAGWLGNQPQHF. In DNA, the CDR3 is TGTGCCAGCAGGGCCGGGTGGTTGGGCAATCAGCCCCAGCATTTT.

The chain joins TRBV28 to TRBJ2-2, with a weak D call TRBD1 (6 bases). Trimming took off 10 bases at V and 9 bases at J, with 15 bases between the two ends. This CDR3 spans 12 amino acids. In germline, CDR1 is MDHEN, CDR2 SYDVKM. CDR3 coding DNA: TGTGCCATCCCGGGACATGGCAGGGAGCTGTTTTTT. It translates to CAIPGHGRELFF.

Here the CDR3 reads CASSWTAATPNTEAFF. In DNA form, the CDR3 reads TGTGCCAGCAGTTGGACAGCGGCTACACCGAACACTGAAGCTTTCTTT. V is TRBV28 and J is TRBJ1-1, with a weak D call TRBD1 (6 bases). The length of the CDR3 is 16 residues. The V gene lost 4 bases and the J gene lost 1 base, with 16 bases spanning the gap. Germline-derived CDR1 and CDR2 are MDHEN and SYDVKM.

A remark on this clone: Mismatch with germline at one junction end may stem from a read error. J is TRBJ2-1 and V is TRBV7-7, with D uncertain. Germline lookup yields CDR1 SSHAT and CDR2 FNYEAQ (reference sequence). CDR3 length: 13 residues. In DNA form, the CDR3 reads TGTGCTAGCAGCCCGAGCTCCTACAATGAGCAGTTCTTC. This encodes CASSPSSYNEQFF. Full variable domain (outside the CDR3, taken from reference TRBV7-7 and TRBJ2-1): GAGVSQSPRYKVTKRGQDVTLRCDPISSHATLYWYQQALGQGPEFLTYFNYEAQPDKSGLPSDRFSAERPEGSISTLTIQRTEQRDSAMYRCASSPSSYNEQFFGPGTRLTVL.

V usage is TRBV6-1 and J usage is TRBJ1-1; D remains ambiguous. V was shortened by 0 bases and J by 5 bases, with 13 bases between the two germline ends. The V gene's germline CDR1 is MNHNS and CDR2 SASEGT. The CDR3 spans 15 residues. CDR3 sequence reads: CASSEARRARTEAFF. The CDR3 DNA sequence: TGTGCCAGCAGTGAAGCGCGGCGGGCGAGGACTGAAGCTTTCTTT.

This clone was counted a few times. This chain joins TRBV28 and TRBJ2-7, with D possibly being TRBD1 (5 bases). The CDR3 has 12 residues. CDR1 MDHEN and CDR2 SYDVKM come from the germline V gene. V was clipped by 5 bases and J by 4 bases, with 9 bases between them. CDR3 protein: CASSPDIYEQYF. CDR3 nucleotide sequence: TGTGCCAGCAGTCCGGACATTTACGAGCAGTACTTC.

CDR3 sequence: CASSVRQGTYNEQFF. CDR3 DNA sequence: TGTGCCAGCAGCGTAAGACAGGGTACCTACAATGAGCAGTTCTTC. The genes are TRBV7-2 and TRBJ2-1; TRBD1 aligns across 7 bases. CDR3 length: 15 amino acids. With 5 bases clipped from V and 2 bases from J, the junction kept 6 bases outside the gene matches. CDR1 is SGHTA, CDR2 FQGNSA, per germline. The whole variable domain, filled in from reference TRBV7-2 and TRBJ2-1, reads GAGVSQSPSNKVTEKGKDVELRCDPISGHTALYWYRQSLGQGLEFLIYFQGNSAPDKSGLPSDRFSAERTGGSVSTLTIQRTQQEDSAVYLCASSVRQGTYNEQFFGPGTRLTVL.

This clone was seen once. This CDR3 reads CASRPTGGNTYEQYF. CDR3 nucleotide sequence: TGTGCCAGCAGACCCACAGGGGGGAATACCTACGAGCAGTACTTC. The genes are TRBV6-6 and TRBJ2-7, with 8 nucleotides matching TRBD1. The V gene's germline CDR1 is MNHNY and CDR2 SVGAGI (reference sequence). There are 15 residues in the CDR3. The V and J ends lost 6 bases and 2 bases, in that order; junction bases with no gene match: 9.

The CDR3 protein is CASSTPLAGGHNEQFF. As DNA, the CDR3 is TGTGCCAGTAGTACCCCCCTAGCGGGAGGTCACAATGAGCAGTTCTTC. The chain joins TRBV19 to TRBJ2-1; 11 bases are a match to TRBD2. Germline V gene lookup returns CDR1 LNHDA and CDR2 SQIVND (reference sequence). The CDR3 loop spans 16 amino acids. V trimming: 4 bases; J trimming: 5 bases; junction bases outside the gene matches: 7.

The CDR3 nucleotides are TGTGCCAGCAGCCCCGTCGCGGGGGGGAAAGAGACCCAGTACTTC. This sequence encodes CASSPVAGGKETQYF. J is TRBJ2-5 and V is TRBV5-5; 9 bases map to TRBD2. The CDR3 is 15 amino acids. V dropped 4 bases and J dropped 3; count of bases not matched to a gene: 7. Germline CDR1 SGHKS, CDR2 YYEKEE (reference sequence).

The rearrangement links TRBV5-1 to TRBJ1-3, with 8 nucleotides matching TRBD1. Losses at the gene ends were 0 bases for V and 2 bases for J; bases not matched to a gene: 4. The CDR3 runs 16 residues. Per germline, CDR1 SGHRS and CDR2 YFSETQ. CDR3 DNA sequence: TGCGCCAGCAGCTTGGCAGGGGGCAGTCCTGGAAACACCATATATTTT. Translating gives CASSLAGGSPGNTIYF.

The CDR3 nucleotides read TGTGCCAGCAGCTTAGTACCCAGCGGGAGGACCGAGCAGTACTTC. It specifies CASSLVPSGRTEQYF. This rearrangement joins TRBV7-8 to TRBJ2-7; 9 bases map to TRBD2. This CDR3 comprises 15 residues. J was trimmed by 6 bases and V by 1 base; bases with no gene match: 7. Germline CDR1 and CDR2: SGHVS and FQNEAQ.

The chain uses TRBV6-1 and TRBJ1-5; D unclear. The germline V gene encodes CDR1 MNHNS and CDR2 SASEGT. The CDR3 is made up of 13 amino acids. V lost 2 bases to trimming and J lost 5 bases, with 7 bases between them. The CDR3 DNA sequence: TGTGCCAGCAGTGAACAGGAGGATCAGCCCCAGCATTTT. Amino acids: CASSEQEDQPQHF.

The rearrangement uses TRBV4-2 and TRBJ1-1; D is perhaps TRBD1 (5 bases). Trimming cost V 1 base and J 3 bases, with 6 bases left between them. Per germline, CDR1 LGHNA and CDR2 YNFKEQ. The CDR3 runs to 13 residues. Here the CDR3 DNA reads TGTGCCAGCAGCCAAGCAGGGTACACTGAAGCTTTCTTT. Translation gives CASSQAGYTEAFF.

The CDR3 sequence: CASSVAGYEQYF. As DNA, the CDR3 is TGTGCCAGCAGTGTTGCGGGTTACGAGCAGTACTTC. The rearrangement uses TRBV2 and TRBJ2-7, with a possible D match to TRBD2 (5 bases). Germline V gives CDR1 SNHLY, CDR2 FYNNEI. Trimming stripped 4 bases from V and 4 bases from J, with 8 bases between. The CDR3 is 12 amino acids.

The rearrangement uses TRBV7-2 and TRBJ2-1; tentatively, D is TRBD1 (5 bases). The CDR3 is made up of 13 amino acids. The germline V and J ends were trimmed by 4 bases and 4 bases, with 8 bases remaining between them. Germline loops: CDR1 SGHTA, CDR2 FQGNSA. This CDR3 reads CASSSRQYNEQFF. In DNA form, the CDR3 reads TGTGCCAGCAGCTCCCGACAGTACAATGAGCAGTTCTTC.

The chain couples TRBV28 to TRBJ1-4, with D possibly being TRBD1 (5 bases). CDR1 MDHEN and CDR2 SYDVKM come from the germline V gene. The CDR3 loop spans 14 amino acids. Trimming left V 4 bases short and J 4 bases short, with 10 bases between. The CDR3 nucleotides are TGTGCCAGCAGTTCTACAGGCCTTAATGAAAAACTGTTTTTT. This translates into CASSSTGLNEKLFF.

The chain is built from TRBV7-3 and TRBJ2-7; D may be TRBD1 (5 bases). The CDR3 length is 14 residues. The germline V and J ends were trimmed by 6 bases and 3 bases, with 15 bases remaining between them. CDR1 is SGHTA and CDR2 is FQGTGA in the germline V gene. CDR3: CASSPSRESYEQYF. The CDR3 DNA sequence: TGTGCCAGCAGTCCGAGCAGGGAAAGCTACGAGCAGTACTTC.

The V and J genes are TRBV6-5 and TRBJ2-7; a possible D gene is TRBD1 (5 bases). The CDR3 is made up of 13 amino acids. Germline CDR1 and CDR2: MNHEY and SVGAGI. The ends were cut back, 5 bases at V and 3 bases at J, with 11 bases in the middle. The DNA of the CDR3 is TGTGCCAGCAGTCCCGGACAAAGCTACGAGCAGTACTTC. It codes for CASSPGQSYEQYF.

The chain recombines TRBV7-2 with TRBJ2-3, with a tentative D call TRBD1 (6 bases). Deletions cut 4 bases from V and 0 bases from J, with 14 bases between. The CDR3 covers 16 residues. Germline V CDR1 and CDR2: SGHTA, FQGNSA. CDR3: CASSWTDSPSTDTQYF. Written as DNA, the CDR3 is TGTGCCAGCAGCTGGACAGATTCCCCTAGCACAGATACGCAGTATTTT.

V gene TRBV2 combines with J gene TRBJ1-6; D is ambiguous. Germline lookup yields CDR1 SNHLY and CDR2 FYNNEI. There are 14 residues in the CDR3. V was trimmed by 1 base and J by 6 bases, leaving 7 bases between them. CDR3 nucleotides: TGTGCCAGCAGTGAAGTAACCGGTAATTCACCCCTCCACTTT. It translates to CASSEVTGNSPLHF.

V usage is TRBV5-1 and J usage is TRBJ2-5, with 8 bases matching TRBD1. Germline trimming cut 1 base from V and 4 bases from J; bases unmatched to any gene: 6. The CDR3 totals 15 residues. Germline V gives CDR1 SGHRS, CDR2 YFSETQ. The CDR3 coding sequence is TGCGCCAGCAGCTTGTCACCAGGGGGCGGAGAGACCCAGTACTTC. It yields the protein CASSLSPGGGETQYF.

This sequence joins TRBV5-1 and TRBJ2-2, with 9 bases fitting TRBD2. The CDR3 length is 17 residues. Germline lookup yields CDR1 SGHRS and CDR2 YFSETQ. After removal of 2 bases from V and 4 bases from J, the junction contained 9 bases not matched to a gene. The CDR3 nucleotides are TGCGCCAGCAGCTTAGGTAGCGGGAGAAGTTTCACCGGGGAGCTGTTTTTT. Protein: CASSLGSGRSFTGELFF.

The J gene is TRBJ2-3, the V gene TRBV9, with 10 bases aligning to TRBD1. This CDR3 comprises 19 residues. Germline assignment: CDR1 SGDLS and CDR2 YYNGEE. With 1 base clipped from V and 5 bases from J, the junction kept 16 bases outside the gene matches. CDR3 bases: TGTGCCAGCAGCGTACGACCGTTCTCCGGGACAGGGGTTGGAGATACGCAGTATTTT. Protein: CASSVRPFSGTGVGDTQYF.

V is TRBV6-6 and J is TRBJ1-5, with D tentatively TRBD1 (5 bases). There are 13 residues in the CDR3. Germline CDR1 is MNHNY and CDR2 is SVGAGI (reference sequence). V lost 6 bases to trimming and J lost 7 bases, with 13 bases between them. This CDR3 is CASSPTDIQPQHF. The CDR3 region has the DNA TGTGCCAGCAGCCCGACGGACATCCAGCCCCAGCATTTT.

The genes are TRBV7-3 and TRBJ2-7, with D possibly being TRBD2 (6 bases). CDR3 length equals 15 residues. Germline V gives CDR1 SGHTA, CDR2 FQGTGA. Deletions cut 1 base from V and 3 bases from J, with 13 bases between. The CDR3 loop is CASSLMPGLLYEQYF. The CDR3, as DNA: TGTGCCAGCAGCTTAATGCCGGGACTTCTCTACGAGCAGTACTTC.